The rows below give T cell receptor beta chains drawn from one sample of a study of blood T cell repertoires in COVID-19. Sequenced by immunoSEQ multiplex PCR; TCRdb stores in-frame clones only, minus some. The table records roughly 70,000 clones, 75% to 90% of them present only once. Material: peripheral blood. These receptors all come from a man older than 75 with COVID-19, enrolled during active disease. CDR3s include the opening cysteine and the closing phenylalanine or tryptophan. A D gene is named only where the DNA matches it firmly. Clone size appears in some rows only: once, few, many, or a class for an expanded clone.

v_gene	abundance	j_gene	d_gene	CDR3nt	CDR3aa
TRBV23-1	.	TRBJ1-4	.	TGCGCCAGCAGTCGCCCCACAGAGACAACTAATGAAAAACTGTTTTTT	CASSRPTETTNEKLFF
TRBV12-3/TRBV12-4	.	TRBJ1-5	.	TGTGCCAGCAGCCTGCGGGGTCAGCCCCAGCATTTT	CASSLRGQPQHF
TRBV5-6	.	TRBJ1-2	.	TGTGCCAGCAGCTTGATCTCGGCAGGGACTAATGGCTACACCTTC	CASSLISAGTNGYTF
TRBV7-2	.	TRBJ2-5	TRBD2	TGTGCCAGCAGCTCACCAGCGGGGGGGGAGGTAGAGACCCAGTACTTC	CASSSPAGGEVETQYF
TRBV25-1	.	TRBJ2-7	TRBD1	TGTGCCAGCACAGGACAGGGCTCCTACGAGCAGTACTTC	CASTGQGSYEQYF
TRBV25-1	.	TRBJ1-4	.	TGTGCCAGCAGTGAACAGGGGAGGGATGAAAAACTGTTTTTT	CASSEQGRDEKLFF
TRBV3-1/TRBV3-2	.	TRBJ1-2	TRBD1	TGTGCCAGCAGCCAAGGACAGGGACGGGGCTACACCTTC	CASSQGQGRGYTF
TRBV5-6	.	TRBJ2-7	TRBD1	TGTGCCAGCAGCTTTTACCGACAGGGGCTCGGCGAGCAGTACTTC	CASSFYRQGLGEQYF
TRBV9	.	TRBJ1-5	.	TGTGCCAGCAGCGCAGACTGGGCGGGCCAGCCCCAGCATTTT	CASSADWAGQPQHF
TRBV24-1	.	TRBJ1-1	.	TGTGCCACCCGTCGGGGGGGCCCTGGATTGAACACTGAAGCTTTCTTT	CATRRGGPGLNTEAFF
TRBV5-1	.	TRBJ1-2	.	TGCGCCAGCAGCTTGGGGGTTGGCAGGGGCTACACCTTC	CASSLGVGRGYTF
TRBV6-5	few	TRBJ1-2	.	TGTGCCAGCAGTTACTCGCCCACAGGGCCTCGGGGCTACACCTTC	CASSYSPTGPRGYTF
TRBV2	.	TRBJ2-1	.	TGTGCCAGCACCCGGGACTCTTCCTACAATGAGCAGTTCTTC	CASTRDSSYNEQFF
TRBV2	.	TRBJ1-2	TRBD1	TGTGCCAGCAGTGAAGTCAGGGGGCTTGGCTACACCTTC	CASSEVRGLGYTF
TRBV7-3	once	TRBJ2-2	TRBD1	TGTGCCAGCAGCCTCGGGACAGCGAACACCGGGGAGCTGTTTTTT	CASSLGTANTGELFF
TRBV6-2/TRBV6-3	once	TRBJ2-1	.	TGTGCCAGCAGCCGGAGGAATGAGCAGTTCTTC	CASSRRNEQFF
TRBV5-4	.	TRBJ1-4	.	TGTGCCAGCAGGTCACAGGGAGAGACTGAAAAACTGTTTTTT	CASRSQGETEKLFF
TRBV9	.	TRBJ1-1	.	TGTGCCAGCAGCGGACGACAGGATCCCACTGAAGCTTTCTTT	CASSGRQDPTEAFF
TRBV5-6	.	TRBJ1-2	TRBD1	TGTGCCAGCAGCCCGACAGGGGCCTATGGCTACACCTTC	CASSPTGAYGYTF
TRBV19	.	TRBJ1-5	.	TGTGCCAGTAGTATAGAGGGGGCGAGAGGTCCGCCCCAGCATTTT	CASSIEGARGPPQHF
TRBV29-1	few	TRBJ2-7	TRBD1	TGCAGCGCAGGGGGCTCCACCTACGAGCAGTACTTC	CSAGGSTYEQYF
TRBV19	.	TRBJ2-3	TRBD1	TGTGCCAGTAGTATAGTACACAGGGGAAAAGGCACAGATACGCAGTATTTT	CASSIVHRGKGTDTQYF
TRBV19	.	TRBJ2-5	TRBD2	TGTGCCAGTAGTATCCCAGCGGGGGGGCGGGAGACCCAGTACTTC	CASSIPAGGRETQYF
TRBV5-1	.	TRBJ1-2	TRBD1	TGCGCCAGCAGTCCTGAGGGGGCCCGCTATGGCTACACCTTC	CASSPEGARYGYTF
TRBV6-5	.	TRBJ1-4	TRBD1	TGTGCCAGCACGGACAGGACTAATGAAAAACTGTTTTTT	CASTDRTNEKLFF
TRBV11-3	.	TRBJ2-1	TRBD1	TGTGCCAGCAGCTTAGGGGACAGGGGGATTGATGAGCAGTTCTTC	CASSLGDRGIDEQFF
TRBV7-9	once	TRBJ1-1	.	TGTGCCAGCAGCTTAGAGGGGGGGCTGGACGACACTGAAGCTTTCTTT	CASSLEGGLDDTEAFF
TRBV18	.	TRBJ1-1	TRBD1	TGTGCCAGCTCACCGGGACAGTCCGGGACTGAAGCTTTCTTT	CASSPGQSGTEAFF
TRBV11-3	once	TRBJ2-1	.	TGTGCCAGCAGCTTAGCCCTCTGGCAGGGGTCTTGGAATGAGCAGTTCTTC	CASSLALWQGSWNEQFF
TRBV6-5	.	TRBJ2-1	.	TGTGCCAGCACCTTTATCAATGAGCAGTTCTTC	CASTFINEQFF
TRBV6-5	once	TRBJ1-6	TRBD1	TGTGCCAGCAGTTACGGGGGACAGGGAGATTCACCCCTCCACTTT	CASSYGGQGDSPLHF
TRBV6-5	.	TRBJ1-3	.	TGTGCCAGCAGTTCCCAGGGAGGGGGTAACACCATATATTTT	CASSSQGGGNTIYF
TRBV10-1	.	TRBJ2-5	TRBD1	TGCGCCAGCAGTGAAGGACAGGGCCAAGAGACCCAGTACTTC	CASSEGQGQETQYF
TRBV5-1	.	TRBJ1-1	.	TGCGCCAGCAGCTTGGACAGATTGAACACTGAAGCTTTCTTT	CASSLDRLNTEAFF
TRBV7-9	.	TRBJ2-7	.	TGTGCCAGCAGCGATTACAGGTTTGGAGAGCAGTACTTC	CASSDYRFGEQYF
TRBV4-3	few	TRBJ2-1	TRBD1	TGCGCCAGCAGCCAAGAAGAACGACAGGGGGGTAACAATGAGCAGTTCTTC	CASSQEERQGGNNEQFF
TRBV29-1	.	TRBJ2-7	.	TGCAGCGTCGCAACCCTCAGGGCCGAGCAGTACTTC	CSVATLRAEQYF
TRBV6-5	.	TRBJ1-3	TRBD1	TGTGCCAGCAGTTACCAACCGGGACAGCACATATATTTT	CASSYQPGQHIYF
TRBV18	few	TRBJ2-7	TRBD1	TGTGCCAGCTCACCTACCGGGACAGTATCCTACGAGCAGTACTTC	CASSPTGTVSYEQYF
TRBV6-4	.	TRBJ1-3	.	TGTGCCAGCAGTGACTCAATCCCCCCCTCGCGACACTCTGGAAACACCATATATTTT	CASSDSIPPSRHSGNTIYF
TRBV7-9	.	TRBJ1-1	.	TGTGCCAGCAGCTCTGGGAAGGAGGCTGAAGCTTTCTTT	CASSSGKEAEAFF
TRBV29-1	.	TRBJ2-7	.	TGCAGCGTTGAAGGAACTGGGGCGCTCTACGAGCAGTACTTC	CSVEGTGALYEQYF